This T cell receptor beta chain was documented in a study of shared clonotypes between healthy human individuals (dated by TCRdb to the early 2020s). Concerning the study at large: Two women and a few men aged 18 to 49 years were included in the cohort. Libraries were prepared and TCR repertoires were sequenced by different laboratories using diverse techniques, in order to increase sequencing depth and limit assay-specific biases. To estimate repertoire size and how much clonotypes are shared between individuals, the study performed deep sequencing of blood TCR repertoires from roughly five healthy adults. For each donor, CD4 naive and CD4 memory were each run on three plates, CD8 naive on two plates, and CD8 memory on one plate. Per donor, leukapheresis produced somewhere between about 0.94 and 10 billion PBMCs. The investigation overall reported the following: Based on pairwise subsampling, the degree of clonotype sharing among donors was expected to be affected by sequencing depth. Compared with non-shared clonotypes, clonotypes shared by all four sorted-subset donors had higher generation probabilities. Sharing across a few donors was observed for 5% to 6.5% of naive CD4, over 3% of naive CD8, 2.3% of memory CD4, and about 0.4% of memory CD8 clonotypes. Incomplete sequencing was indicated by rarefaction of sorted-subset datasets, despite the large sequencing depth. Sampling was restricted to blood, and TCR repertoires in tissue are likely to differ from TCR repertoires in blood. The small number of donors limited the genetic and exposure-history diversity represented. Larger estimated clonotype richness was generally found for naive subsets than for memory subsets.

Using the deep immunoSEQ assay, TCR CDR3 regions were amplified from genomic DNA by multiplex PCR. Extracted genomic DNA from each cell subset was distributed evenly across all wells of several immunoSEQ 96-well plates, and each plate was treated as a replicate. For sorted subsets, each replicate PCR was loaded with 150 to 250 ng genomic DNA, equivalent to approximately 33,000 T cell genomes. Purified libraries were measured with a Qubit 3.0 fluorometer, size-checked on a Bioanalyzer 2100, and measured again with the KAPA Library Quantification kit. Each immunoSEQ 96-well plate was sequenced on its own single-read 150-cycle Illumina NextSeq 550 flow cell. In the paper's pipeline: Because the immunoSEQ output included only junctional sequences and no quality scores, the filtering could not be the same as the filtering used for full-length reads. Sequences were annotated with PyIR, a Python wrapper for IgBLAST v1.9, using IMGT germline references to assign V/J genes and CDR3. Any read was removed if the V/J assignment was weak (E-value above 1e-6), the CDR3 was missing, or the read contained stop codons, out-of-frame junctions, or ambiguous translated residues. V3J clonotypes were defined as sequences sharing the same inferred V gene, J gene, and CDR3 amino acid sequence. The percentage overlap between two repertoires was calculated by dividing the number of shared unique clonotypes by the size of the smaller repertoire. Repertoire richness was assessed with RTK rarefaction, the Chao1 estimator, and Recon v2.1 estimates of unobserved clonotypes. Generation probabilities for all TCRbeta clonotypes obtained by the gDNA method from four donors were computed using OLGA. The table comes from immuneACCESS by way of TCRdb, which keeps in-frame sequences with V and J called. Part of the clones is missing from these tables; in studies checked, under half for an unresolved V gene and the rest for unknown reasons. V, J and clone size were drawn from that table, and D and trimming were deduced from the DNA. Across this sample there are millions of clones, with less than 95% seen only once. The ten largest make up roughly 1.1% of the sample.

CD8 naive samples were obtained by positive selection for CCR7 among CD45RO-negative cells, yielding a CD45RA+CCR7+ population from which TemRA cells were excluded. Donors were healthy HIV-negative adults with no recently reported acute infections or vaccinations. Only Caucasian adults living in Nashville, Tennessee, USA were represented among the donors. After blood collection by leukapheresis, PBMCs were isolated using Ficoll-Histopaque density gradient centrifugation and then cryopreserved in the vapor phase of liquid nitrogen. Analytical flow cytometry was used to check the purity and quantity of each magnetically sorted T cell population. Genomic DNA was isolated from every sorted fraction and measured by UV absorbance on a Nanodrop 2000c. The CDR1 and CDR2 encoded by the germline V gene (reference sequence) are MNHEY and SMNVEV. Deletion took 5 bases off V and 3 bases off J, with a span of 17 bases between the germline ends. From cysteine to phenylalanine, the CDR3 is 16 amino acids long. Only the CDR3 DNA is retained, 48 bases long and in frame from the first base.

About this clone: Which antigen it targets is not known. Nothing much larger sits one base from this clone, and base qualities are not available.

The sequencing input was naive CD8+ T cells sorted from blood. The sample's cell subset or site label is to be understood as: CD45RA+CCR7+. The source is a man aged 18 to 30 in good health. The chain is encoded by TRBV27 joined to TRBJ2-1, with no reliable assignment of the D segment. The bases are TGTGCCAGCAGTCCCTCCGTGGCGGAGTACTACAATGAGCAGTTCTTC. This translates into CASSPSVAEYYNEQFF.